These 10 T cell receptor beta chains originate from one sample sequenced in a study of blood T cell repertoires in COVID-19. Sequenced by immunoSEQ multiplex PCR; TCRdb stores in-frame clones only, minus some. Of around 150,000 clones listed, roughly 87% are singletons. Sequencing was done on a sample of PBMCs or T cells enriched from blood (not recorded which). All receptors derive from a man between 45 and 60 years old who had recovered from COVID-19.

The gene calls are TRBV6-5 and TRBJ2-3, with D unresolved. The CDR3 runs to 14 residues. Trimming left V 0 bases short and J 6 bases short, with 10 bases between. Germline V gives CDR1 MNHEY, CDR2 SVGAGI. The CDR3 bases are TGTGCCAGCAGTTACTCGGCGGAATCGGATACGCAGTATTTT. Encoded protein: CASSYSAESDTQYF.

The CDR3 nucleotides are TGTGCCAGCAGGCTAGCGGGAGGGCCGACAGATACGCAGTATTTT. Amino acid sequence: CASRLAGGPTDTQYF. The rearrangement joins TRBV7-9 to TRBJ2-3; the match to TRBD2 covers 12 bases. J lost 3 bases, V lost 6 bases, and 4 bases had no gene match. There are 15 residues in the CDR3. Germline CDR1 is SEHNR and CDR2 is FQNEAQ (reference sequence).

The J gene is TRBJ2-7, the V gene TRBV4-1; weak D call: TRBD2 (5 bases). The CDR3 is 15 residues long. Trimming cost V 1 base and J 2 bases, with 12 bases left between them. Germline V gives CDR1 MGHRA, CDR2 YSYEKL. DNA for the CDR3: TGCGCCAGCAGCCAAGGATCGAGCGGAACCTACGAGCAGTACTTC. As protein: CASSQGSSGTYEQYF.

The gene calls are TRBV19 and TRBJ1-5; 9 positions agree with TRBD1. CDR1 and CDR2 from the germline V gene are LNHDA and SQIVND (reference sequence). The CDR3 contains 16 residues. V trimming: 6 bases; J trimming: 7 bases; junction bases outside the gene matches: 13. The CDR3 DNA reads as TGTGCCAGTAGACAGGTCGGACAGGGGCGAGGGCAGCCCCAGCATTTT. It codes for CASRQVGQGRGQPQHF. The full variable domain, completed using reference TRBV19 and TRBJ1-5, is DGGITQSPKYLFRKEGQNVTLSCEQNLNHDAMYWYRQDPGQGLRLIYYSQIVNDFQKGDIAEGYSVSREKKESFPLTVTSAQKNPTAFYLCASRQVGQGRGQPQHFGDGTRLSIL.

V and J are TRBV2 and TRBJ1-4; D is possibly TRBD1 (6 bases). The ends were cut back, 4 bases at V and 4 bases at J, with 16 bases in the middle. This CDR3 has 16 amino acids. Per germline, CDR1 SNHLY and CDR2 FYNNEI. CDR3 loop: CASSGRQVPNNEKLFF. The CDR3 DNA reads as TGTGCCAGCAGTGGAAGACAGGTCCCTAATAATGAAAAACTGTTTTTT.

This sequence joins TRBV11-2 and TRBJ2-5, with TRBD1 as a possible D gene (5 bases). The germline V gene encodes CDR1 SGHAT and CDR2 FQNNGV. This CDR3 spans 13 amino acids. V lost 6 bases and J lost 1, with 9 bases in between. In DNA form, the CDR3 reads TGTGCCAGCAGTAGGGGTTTCCAAGAGACCCAGTACTTC. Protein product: CASSRGFQETQYF.

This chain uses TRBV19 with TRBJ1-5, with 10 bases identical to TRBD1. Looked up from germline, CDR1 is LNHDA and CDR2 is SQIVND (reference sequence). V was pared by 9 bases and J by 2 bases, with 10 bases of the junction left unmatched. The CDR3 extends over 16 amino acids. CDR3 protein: CASRETGGYRNQPQHF. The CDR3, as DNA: TGTGCCAGCAGGGAGACAGGGGGCTACCGCAATCAGCCCCAGCATTTT.

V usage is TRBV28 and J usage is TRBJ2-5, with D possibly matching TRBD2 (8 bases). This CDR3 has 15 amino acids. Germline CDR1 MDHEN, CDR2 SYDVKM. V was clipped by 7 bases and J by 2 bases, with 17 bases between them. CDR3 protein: CASTTGTRIQETQYF. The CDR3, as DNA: TGTGCCAGCACGACAGGGACTAGGATTCAAGAGACCCAGTACTTC.

The CDR3 coding sequence is TGTGCCACCAGTGACTGGCAGTCAGGTGGCTACACCTTC. This translates into CATSDWQSGGYTF. This sequence joins TRBV24-1 and TRBJ1-2; no clear D gene. Deletions cut 4 bases from V and 7 bases from J, with 12 bases between. The CDR3 covers 13 residues. The germline CDR1 and CDR2 sequences are KGHDR and SFDVKD.

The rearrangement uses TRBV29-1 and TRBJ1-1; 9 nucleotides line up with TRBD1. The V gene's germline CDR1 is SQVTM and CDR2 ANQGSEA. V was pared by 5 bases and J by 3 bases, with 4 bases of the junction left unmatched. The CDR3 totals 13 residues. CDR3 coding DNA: TGCAGCGTTCTGGACAGGGGCGACACTGAAGCTTTCTTT. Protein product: CSVLDRGDTEAFF.